This entry lists 2 T cell receptor beta chains sequenced from one sample in a study of human T cells and chemical hapten exposure listed by TCRdb under 2021. In the paper's terms, the time point label means: patch test 2, 6 weeks after DPC sensitization. The meaning of the sample's treatment or condition label: therapeutic diphenylcyclopropenone sensitization with weekly scalp DPC. Receptor amplification or capture employed RACE. The run used a NextSeq 500. TCRdb ran its own pipeline on the public reads, namely fastp trimming at Q25 and MiXCR clone calling, and kept in-frame beta chains. For every CDR3 protein sequence, its rows merge into one entry that carries the most common genes and DNA. This sample gives around 360,000 distinct CDR3 sequences in total; 6% to 7% of them show up just once. Around 6% of the sample comes from the top ten. The sequencing here drew on whole blood, taken in connection with sensitization to the hapten diphenylcyclopropenone (DPC). These receptors originate from a woman aged 18-30 years with alopecia areata. Some clones in this sample may be carry-over from other donors' samples.

The chain uses TRBV7-2 and TRBJ1-5; possibly TRBD1 for D (6 bases). This CDR3 contains 15 residues. Trimming removed 6 bases at V and 7 bases at J, with 19 bases between. The germline CDR1 and CDR2 sequences are SGHTA and FQGNSA. The CDR3 here is CASSYTPGANQPQHF. In nucleotides, the CDR3 is TGTGCCAGCAGTTACACCCCGGGGGCTAACCAGCCCCAGCATTTT.

This clonotype has a handful of counts. V is TRBV9 and J is TRBJ2-3; a weak D match, TRBD1 (6 bases). The ends were cut back, 0 bases at V and 6 bases at J, with 8 bases in the middle. The CDR3 is 13 residues long. Germline values: CDR1 SGDLS, CDR2 YYNGEE. CDR3 sequence (DNA): TGTGCCAGCAGCGTAGGACAGGTCGATACGCAGTATTTT. It specifies CASSVGQVDTQYF. Drawing the rest from reference TRBV9 and TRBJ2-3, the complete variable domain is DSGVTQTPKHLITATGQRVTLRCSPRSGDLSVYWYQQSLDQGLQFLIQYYNGEERAKGNILERFSAQQFPDLHSELNLSSLELGDSALYFCASSVGQVDTQYFGPGTRLTVL.